This entry concerns a single T cell receptor (beta chain). Its target is not known. CDR3 length equals 12 residues. V lost 8 bases and J 1 base, leaving 8 bases between the germline ends. Germline V gene sequence: CDR1 SNHLY, CDR2 FYNNEI. The repertoire was sequenced with immunoSEQ multiplex PCR; TCRdb's copy has only in-frame clones and lacks some. The sample shows roughly 53,000 clones, about four fifths of them seen only once. These data originate in a study of OX40 agonist ivuxolimab in advanced cancers. General study findings and limits: The CD4+ and CD8+ T cells in the blood had expanded clonally by week 6 at 0.1 to 3.0 mg/kg. Partial responders dosed at 0.1-3.0 mg/kg displayed clonal expansion ranking among the lowest.

The TCR comes from an adult with an advanced solid tumor such as melanoma, head and neck, liver or kidney cancer. The chain carries TRBV2 and TRBJ1-2; D not resolved. The material sequenced was CD4+ or CD8+ T cells sorted from blood, taken in a trial of the OX40 agonist ivuxolimab. CDR3 residues: CASGPVNYGYTF. As DNA, the CDR3 is TGTGCCAGCGGGCCAGTTAACTATGGCTACACCTTC.